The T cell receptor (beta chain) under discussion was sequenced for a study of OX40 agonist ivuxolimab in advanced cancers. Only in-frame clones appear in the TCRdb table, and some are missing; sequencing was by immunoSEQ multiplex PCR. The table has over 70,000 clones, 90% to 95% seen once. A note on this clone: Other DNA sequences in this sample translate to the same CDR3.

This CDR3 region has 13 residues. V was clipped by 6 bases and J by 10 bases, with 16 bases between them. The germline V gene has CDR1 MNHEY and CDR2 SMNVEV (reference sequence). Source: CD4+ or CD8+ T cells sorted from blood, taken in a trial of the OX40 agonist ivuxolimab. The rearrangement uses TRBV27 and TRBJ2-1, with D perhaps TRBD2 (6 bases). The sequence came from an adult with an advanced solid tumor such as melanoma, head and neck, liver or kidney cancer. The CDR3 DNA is TGTGCCAGCAGCCCCCGGCGGGACTTCGAGCAGTTCTTC. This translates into CASSPRRDFEQFF.